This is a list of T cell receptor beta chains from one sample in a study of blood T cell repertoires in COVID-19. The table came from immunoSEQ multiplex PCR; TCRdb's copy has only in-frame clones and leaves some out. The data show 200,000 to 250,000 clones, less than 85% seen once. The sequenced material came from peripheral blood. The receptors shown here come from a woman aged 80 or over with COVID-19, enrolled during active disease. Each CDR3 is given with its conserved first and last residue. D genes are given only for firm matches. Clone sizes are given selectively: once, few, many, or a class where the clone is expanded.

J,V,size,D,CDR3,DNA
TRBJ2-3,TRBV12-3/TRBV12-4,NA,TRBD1,CASRSRGNTQYF,TGTGCCAGCAGGTCCAGGGGGAATACGCAGTATTTT
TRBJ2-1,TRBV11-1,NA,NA,CASSRDTYNEQFF,TGTGCCAGCAGCCGGGACACCTACAATGAGCAGTTCTTC
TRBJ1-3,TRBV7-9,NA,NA,CASSLGSSGNTIYF,TGTGCCAGCAGTCTCGGGTCCTCTGGAAACACCATATATTTT
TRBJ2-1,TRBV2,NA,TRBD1,CASSGGQGYYNEQFF,TGTGCCAGCAGTGGGGGACAGGGGTACTACAATGAGCAGTTCTTC
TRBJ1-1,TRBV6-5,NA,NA,CASSYHHARRNTEAFF,TGTGCCAGCAGTTACCATCATGCCCGCAGGAACACTGAAGCTTTCTTT
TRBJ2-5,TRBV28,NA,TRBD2,CASSWSREGRETQYF,TGTGCCAGCAGTTGGTCGCGGGAGGGCCGGGAGACCCAGTACTTC
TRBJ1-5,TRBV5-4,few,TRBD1,CASSLRDRGRSDQPQHF,TGTGCCAGCAGCTTGAGGGACAGGGGGCGTTCGGATCAGCCCCAGCATTTT
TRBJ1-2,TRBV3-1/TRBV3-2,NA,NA,CASSHRDTGRYGYTF,TGTGCCAGCAGCCACCGGGACACGGGTCGGTATGGCTACACCTTC
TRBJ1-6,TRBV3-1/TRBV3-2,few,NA,CASSQSRGPYNSPLHF,TGTGCCAGCAGCCAAAGCAGGGGTCCCTATAATTCACCCCTCCACTTT
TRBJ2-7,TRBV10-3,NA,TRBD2,CAISEGTGGLYEQYF,TGTGCCATCAGTGAGGGTACGGGAGGTTTGTACGAGCAGTACTTC
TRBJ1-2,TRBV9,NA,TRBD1,CASSVGTGGTYGYTF,TGTGCCAGCAGCGTGGGGACAGGGGGGACTTATGGCTACACCTTC
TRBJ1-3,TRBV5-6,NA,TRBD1,CASSWGDRASGNTIYF,TGTGCCAGCAGCTGGGGGGACAGGGCTTCCGGAAACACCATATATTTT
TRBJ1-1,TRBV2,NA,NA,CASSEFWANTEAFF,TGTGCCAGCAGTGAATTTTGGGCAAACACTGAAGCTTTCTTT
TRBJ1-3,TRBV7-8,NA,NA,CASSLSSRGSGNTIYF,TGTGCCAGCAGCCTTTCGTCCCGGGGCTCTGGAAACACCATATATTTT
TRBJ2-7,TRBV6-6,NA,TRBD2,CASSYGTSGTYEQYF,TGTGCCAGCAGTTACGGGACTAGCGGGACGTACGAGCAGTACTTC
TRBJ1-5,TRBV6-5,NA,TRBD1,CASHGQGDQPQHF,TGTGCCAGTCACGGACAGGGGGATCAGCCCCAGCATTTT
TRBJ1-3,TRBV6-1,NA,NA,CASSEAGAGRNTIYF,TGTGCCAGCAGTGAAGCAGGGGCAGGGAGAAACACCATATATTTT
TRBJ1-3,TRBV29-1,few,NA,CSVAHQGYGNTIYF,TGCAGCGTTGCTCACCAGGGTTACGGAAACACCATATATTTT
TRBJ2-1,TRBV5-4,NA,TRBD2,CASSQTSGDYNEQFF,TGTGCCAGCAGCCAGACTAGCGGGGATTACAATGAGCAGTTCTTC
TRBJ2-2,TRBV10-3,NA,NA,CAISERGGGELFF,TGTGCCATCAGTGAGCGGGGTGGTGGGGAGCTGTTTTTT